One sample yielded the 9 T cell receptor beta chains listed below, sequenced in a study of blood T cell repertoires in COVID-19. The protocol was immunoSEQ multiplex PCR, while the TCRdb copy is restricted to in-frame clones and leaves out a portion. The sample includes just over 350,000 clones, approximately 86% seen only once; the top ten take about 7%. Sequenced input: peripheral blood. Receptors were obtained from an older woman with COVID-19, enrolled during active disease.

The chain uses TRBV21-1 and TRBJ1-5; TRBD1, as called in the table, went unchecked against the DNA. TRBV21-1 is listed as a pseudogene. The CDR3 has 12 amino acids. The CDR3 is CASRGGNQPQHF. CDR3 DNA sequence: TGTGCCAGCAGAGGGGGCAATCAGCCCCAGCATTTT.

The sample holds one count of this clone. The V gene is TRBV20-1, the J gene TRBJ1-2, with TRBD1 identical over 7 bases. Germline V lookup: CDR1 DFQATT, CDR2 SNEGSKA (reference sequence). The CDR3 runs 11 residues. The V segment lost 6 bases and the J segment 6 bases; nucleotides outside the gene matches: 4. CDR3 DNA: TGCAGTGCGGGACAGACCCATGGCTACACCTTC. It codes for CSAGQTHGYTF.

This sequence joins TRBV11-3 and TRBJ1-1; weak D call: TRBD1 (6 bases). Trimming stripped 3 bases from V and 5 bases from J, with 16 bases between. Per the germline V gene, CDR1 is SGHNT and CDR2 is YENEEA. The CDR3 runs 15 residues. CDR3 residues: CASSFSRGKWTEAFF. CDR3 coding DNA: TGTGCCAGCAGCTTTAGTAGGGGGAAGTGGACTGAAGCTTTCTTT.

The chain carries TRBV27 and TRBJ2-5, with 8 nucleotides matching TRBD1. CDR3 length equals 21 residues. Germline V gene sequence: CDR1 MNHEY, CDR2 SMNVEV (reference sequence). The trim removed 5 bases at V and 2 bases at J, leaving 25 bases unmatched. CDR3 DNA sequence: TGTGCCAGCAGTCGCCGCGGGTGGGGCAGGGGGCTAGGAGTGACGCAAGAGACCCAGTACTTC. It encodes CASSRRGWGRGLGVTQETQYF.

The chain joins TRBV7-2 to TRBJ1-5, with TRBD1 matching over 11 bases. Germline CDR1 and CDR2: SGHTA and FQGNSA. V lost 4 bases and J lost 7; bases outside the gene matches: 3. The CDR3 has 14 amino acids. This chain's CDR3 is CASSYGQGAQPQHF. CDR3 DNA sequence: TGTGCCAGCAGCTACGGACAGGGGGCCCAGCCCCAGCATTTT.

DNA of the CDR3: TGTGCCAGTAGCAGACCCTCGACTTTCAGCACCGGGGAGCTGTTTTTT. This translates into CASSRPSTFSTGELFF. The gene calls are TRBV19 and TRBJ2-2; the D is unclear. Germline values: CDR1 LNHDA, CDR2 SQIVND (reference sequence). The CDR3 consists of 16 residues. The V gene lost 6 bases and the J gene lost 4 bases, with 18 bases spanning the gap.

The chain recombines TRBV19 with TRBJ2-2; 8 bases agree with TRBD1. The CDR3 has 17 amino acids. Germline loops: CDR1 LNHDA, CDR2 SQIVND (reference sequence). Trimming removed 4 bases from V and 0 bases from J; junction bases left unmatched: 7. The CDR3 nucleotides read TGTGCCAGTAGTAACCGACAGGGGACCTCGAACACCGGGGAGCTGTTTTTT. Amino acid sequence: CASSNRQGTSNTGELFF.

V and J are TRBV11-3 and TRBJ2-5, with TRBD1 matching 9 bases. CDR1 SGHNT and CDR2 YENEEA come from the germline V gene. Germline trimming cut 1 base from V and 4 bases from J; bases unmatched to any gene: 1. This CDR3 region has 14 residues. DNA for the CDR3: TGTGCCAGCAGCTTAGGGACAGGGGCAGAGACCCAGTACTTC. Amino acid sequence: CASSLGTGAETQYF.

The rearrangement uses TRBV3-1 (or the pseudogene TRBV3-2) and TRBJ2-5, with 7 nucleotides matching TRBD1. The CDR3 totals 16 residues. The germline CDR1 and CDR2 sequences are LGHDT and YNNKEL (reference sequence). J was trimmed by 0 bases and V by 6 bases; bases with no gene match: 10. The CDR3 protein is CASRYRGRGDQETQYF. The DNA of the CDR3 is TGTGCCAGCAGATACAGGGGTCGAGGGGACCAAGAGACCCAGTACTTC.